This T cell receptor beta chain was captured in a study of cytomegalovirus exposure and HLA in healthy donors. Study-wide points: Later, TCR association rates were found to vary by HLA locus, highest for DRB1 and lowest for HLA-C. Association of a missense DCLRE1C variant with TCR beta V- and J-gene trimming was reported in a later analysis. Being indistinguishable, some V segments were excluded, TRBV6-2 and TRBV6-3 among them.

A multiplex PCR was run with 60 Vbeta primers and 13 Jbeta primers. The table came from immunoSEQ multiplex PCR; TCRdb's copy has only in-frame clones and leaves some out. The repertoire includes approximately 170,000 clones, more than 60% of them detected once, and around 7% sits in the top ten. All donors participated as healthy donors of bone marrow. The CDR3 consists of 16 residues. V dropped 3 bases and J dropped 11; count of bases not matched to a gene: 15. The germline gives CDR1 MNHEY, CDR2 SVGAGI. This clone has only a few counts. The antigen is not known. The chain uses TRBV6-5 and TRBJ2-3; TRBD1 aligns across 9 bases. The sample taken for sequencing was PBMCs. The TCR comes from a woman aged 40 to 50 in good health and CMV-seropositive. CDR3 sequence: CASSYSGQGLFVGQYF. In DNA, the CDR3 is TGTGCCAGCAGTTATTCGGGACAGGGACTCTTTGTGGGGCAGTATTTT.